This T cell receptor (beta chain) was observed in a study of beta chain features in type 1 diabetes. Germline CDR1 and CDR2: SGDLS and YYNGEE. V was pared by 4 bases and J by 5 bases, with 10 bases of the junction left unmatched. The CDR3 has 15 amino acids. This clone was detected a few times. The antigen is unknown. The study reverse transcribed the entire isolated RNA, so it sequenced expressed TCRB transcripts. The data were produced by immunoSEQ multiplex PCR, yet TCRdb's version contains in-frame clones alone and is incomplete. Seen here are hundreds of thousands of clones, over 9.5% observed once, and the top ten hold less than 0.035%. Sort purity for all populations was recorded as exceeding 98%. Findings and limits, study-wide: Fewer junction insertions and more nucleotide deletions appeared in type 1 diabetes patients.

V usage is TRBV9 and J usage is TRBJ2-7, with TRBD2 matching over 9 bases. The sequence derives from a woman between 18 and 29 years old in good health. Sequencing was carried out using naive CD4+ T cells from blood. The CDR3 spells CASSIRTSDLDEQYF. The CDR3 DNA reads TGTGCCAGCAGCATTCGGACTAGCGATCTCGACGAGCAGTACTTC.